Listed below are T cell receptor beta chains from one sample, sequenced in a study of human T cells and chemical hapten exposure. TCRdb re-derived calls from the RACE reads in MiXCR, one entry per CDR3 protein. The sample has approximately 30,000 distinct CDR3 sequences, 4.5% to 7.5% seen once. The sequences come from whole blood, collected in connection with sensitization to the hapten diphenylcyclopropenone (DPC). All receptors come from a man younger than 40 with alopecia areata. Some clones in this sample may be carry-over from other donors' samples. The CDR3 runs from the conserved cysteine through the conserved F or W. The D gene is left open where the match is weak. Some rows have no size entry. The others give once, few or many, or a class for an expanded clone.

TGCGCCAGCAGTGAGATCCGGGAGAATCAGCCCCAGCATTTT,CASSEIRENQPQHF,TRBV10-2,-,TRBJ1-5,few
TGTGCCAGCAGTCCCGACACGGGAGGAGAGCAGTTCTTC,CASSPDTGGEQFF,TRBV6-5,TRBD2,TRBJ2-1,-
TGTGCCAGCTCAGGGGGCTCCGACAATCAGCCCCAGCATTTT,CASSGGSDNQPQHF,TRBV18,-,TRBJ1-5,many
TGCGCCAGCAGCCAAGATCTGACAGTCTATAGCTCCTATAATTCACCCCTCCACTTT,CASSQDLTVYSSYNSPLHF,TRBV4-3,-,TRBJ1-6,few
TGTGCCAGCAGTTTAGGGTTAGTGAATCAGCCCCAGCATTTT,CASSLGLVNQPQHF,TRBV12-3/TRBV12-4,-,TRBJ1-5,many
TGTGCCAGCAGTTACCCGGGCCCAGGGGGCTTGCCAGATACGCAGTATTTT,CASSYPGPGGLPDTQYF,TRBV6-2/TRBV6-3,TRBD1,TRBJ2-3,many
TGCAGTGCTAGAGAACAGGGATCGGGACGCCAGCCCCAGCATTTT,CSAREQGSGRQPQHF,TRBV20-1,-,TRBJ1-5,many
TGTGCCAGCAGTGAATTGAGTCCGGGCACCGGGGAGCTGTTTTTT,CASSELSPGTGELFF,TRBV6-1,-,TRBJ2-2,many
TGTGCCACCAGCCGAGACGAGAGGGCGCACTCCGAGCAGTACTTC,CATSRDERAHSEQYF,TRBV15,-,TRBJ2-7,many
TGTGCCAGCAGCCTCCTGGGGGAGGGGGCTGGCACTGAAGCTTTCTTT,CASSLLGEGAGTEAFF,TRBV7-9,TRBD1,TRBJ1-1,many
TGTGCCAGCAGTTACTCAAAAGTTGGCGGCAATGAGCAGTTCTTC,CASSYSKVGGNEQFF,TRBV6-5,-,TRBJ2-1,many